Listed below are T cell receptor beta chains from one sample, sequenced in a study of blood T cell repertoires in COVID-19. Method: immunoSEQ multiplex PCR; TCRdb's copy keeps in-frame clones and lacks some. This table holds under 200,000 clones, roughly four fifths found once. What was sequenced was peripheral blood. Receptors were obtained from a woman aged 40 to 50 with acute or convalescent COVID-19. Each CDR3 is given with its conserved first and last residue. A D gene is named only where the DNA matches it firmly. Clone size is stated in some rows and not others, as once, few, many or a class when expanded.

d_call clone_size j_call v_call cdr3_aa cdr3_nt
NA NA TRBJ2-1 TRBV28 CASSLGGTRRNEQFF TGTGCCAGCAGTTTAGGGGGGACCCGCCGAAATGAGCAGTTCTTC
TRBD1 NA TRBJ2-7 TRBV7-2 CASSLSSDRVYEQYF TGTGCCAGCAGCTTATCCTCGGACAGGGTGTACGAGCAGTACTTC
NA few TRBJ1-1 TRBV20-1 CSAREADEAFF TGCAGTGCTAGAGAAGCGGATGAAGCTTTCTTT
NA once TRBJ2-3 TRBV5-1 CASSLVPQGGADTQYF TGCGCCAGCAGCTTGGTTCCCCAGGGAGGAGCAGATACGCAGTATTTT
NA once TRBJ2-7 TRBV29-1 CSVPREGGAEQYF TGCAGCGTTCCGAGGGAGGGGGGGGCCGAGCAGTACTTC
NA NA TRBJ1-2 TRBV5-4 CASSGTIYGYTF TGTGCCAGCAGCGGGACAATCTATGGCTACACCTTC
NA NA TRBJ2-7 TRBV5-1 CASSDSTYEQYF TGCGCCAGCAGCGACTCCACCTACGAGCAGTACTTC
NA once TRBJ2-5 TRBV7-2 CASSPQGRGYQETQYF TGTGCCAGCAGCCCCCAGGGAAGGGGGTACCAAGAGACCCAGTACTTC
NA few TRBJ1-5 TRBV28 CASSESGGNQPQHF TGTGCCAGCAGTGAGTCCGGGGGCAATCAGCCCCAGCATTTT
NA NA TRBJ2-3 TRBV5-6 CASSWRDGGTDTQYF TGTGCCAGCAGCTGGCGGGACGGCGGCACAGATACGCAGTATTTT
TRBD2 NA TRBJ2-7 TRBV11-2 CATTGTSGSYEQYF TGTGCCACCACAGGGACTAGCGGATCCTACGAGCAGTACTTC
NA few TRBJ1-1 TRBV5-1 CASSPLAENTEAFF TGCGCCAGCAGCCCCCTAGCCGAGAACACTGAAGCTTTCTTT
TRBD2 NA TRBJ2-1 TRBV7-7 CASSSGLADNNEQFF TGTGCCAGCAGCTCGGGACTAGCGGACAACAATGAGCAGTTCTTC
TRBD1 NA TRBJ2-1 TRBV7-6 CASSLGQGVFNEQFF TGTGCCAGCAGCTTGGGACAGGGGGTGTTCAATGAGCAGTTCTTC
NA NA TRBJ1-5 TRBV6-2/TRBV6-3 CASSPRAGGGSGNQPQHF TGTGCCAGCAGCCCTAGGGCGGGTGGGGGGTCTGGCAATCAGCCCCAGCATTTT
TRBD2 once TRBJ2-1 TRBV30 CAWSYAGVGEQFF TGTGCCTGGAGTTATGCGGGAGTGGGTGAGCAGTTCTTC
NA NA TRBJ2-3 TRBV24-1 CATTSGDTQYF TGTGCCACCACTTCCGGGGATACGCAGTATTTT
TRBD1 few TRBJ2-2 TRBV5-1 CASSLSGQENTGELFF TGCGCCAGCAGCCTATCGGGACAGGAGAACACCGGGGAGCTGTTTTTT
NA NA TRBJ1-1 TRBV30 CAWSVQMNTEAFF TGTGCCTGGAGTGTACAGATGAACACTGAAGCTTTCTTT
NA NA TRBJ2-5 TRBV2 CASTGTQETQYF TGTGCCAGCACCGGGACACAAGAGACCCAGTACTTC
NA NA TRBJ2-6 TRBV19 CASSGTGPYSGANVLTF TGTGCCAGTAGTGGAACAGGACCCTACTCTGGGGCCAACGTCCTGACTTTC
NA NA TRBJ2-5 TRBV6-5 CASRTGVYQETQYF TGTGCCAGCAGGACAGGCGTTTACCAAGAGACCCAGTACTTC
TRBD2 NA TRBJ2-4 TRBV28 CASSSWDYKNIQYF TGTGCCAGCAGTTCGTGGGACTACAAAAACATTCAGTACTTC
TRBD1 once TRBJ2-5 TRBV5-1 CASSLQTGETQYF TGCGCCAGCAGCTTACAGACAGGGGAGACCCAGTACTTC
NA NA TRBJ1-5 TRBV2 CASSGLGSKAQPQHF TGTGCCAGCAGTGGTCTGGGGAGTAAGGCTCAGCCCCAGCATTTT
NA NA TRBJ2-1 TRBV18 CASSLQGPGYNEQFF TGTGCCAGCTCCCTCCAGGGCCCAGGGTACAATGAGCAGTTCTTC
NA NA TRBJ2-7 TRBV20-1 CSASQESKPYEQYF TGCAGTGCTAGTCAGGAAAGTAAACCCTACGAGCAGTACTTC
TRBD2 NA TRBJ2-3 TRBV6-1 CASSEGTSGWDTQYF TGTGCCAGCAGTGAAGGGACTAGCGGGTGGGATACGCAGTATTTT
TRBD1 NA TRBJ1-2 TRBV6-5 CASSPRTGMGKGYTF TGTGCCAGCAGTCCGCGGACAGGGATGGGTAAAGGCTACACCTTC
NA NA TRBJ2-2 TRBV27 CASSFSSTGELFF TGTGCCAGCAGTTTCTCTTCCACCGGGGAGCTGTTTTTT
TRBD1 once TRBJ1-4 TRBV10-3 CAISFSGQSDEKLFF TGTGCCATCAGCTTTTCGGGACAGAGTGATGAAAAACTGTTTTTT
NA NA TRBJ2-3 TRBV18 CASSPENGRNLNRAQYF TGTGCCAGCTCACCAGAGAATGGCCGAAATCTCAACCGGGCGCAGTATTTT
NA NA TRBJ2-1 TRBV3-1/TRBV3-2 CASSQGTGSSYNEQFF TGTGCCAGCAGCCAAGGTACGGGAAGCTCCTACAATGAGCAGTTCTTC
NA NA TRBJ1-4 TRBV29-1 CSATDPTTNEKLFF TGCAGCGCGACAGACCCAACAACTAATGAAAAACTGTTTTTT
TRBD1 NA TRBJ2-3 TRBV9 CASSLYVGGTAETDTQYF TGTGCCAGCAGCCTGTACGTCGGTGGGACAGCCGAAACAGATACGCAGTATTTT
NA NA TRBJ2-5 TRBV7-9 CASSFPQAPQETQYF TGTGCCAGCAGCTTTCCGCAGGCCCCCCAAGAGACCCAGTACTTC
NA NA TRBJ2-2 TRBV24-1 CATSPGYLISGELFF TGTGCCACCAGCCCGGGTTACTTGATCAGCGGGGAGCTGTTTTTT
TRBD2 NA TRBJ2-5 TRBV29-1 CSATTSGTPGETQYF TGCAGCGCGACAACTAGCGGGACCCCCGGGGAGACCCAGTACTTC